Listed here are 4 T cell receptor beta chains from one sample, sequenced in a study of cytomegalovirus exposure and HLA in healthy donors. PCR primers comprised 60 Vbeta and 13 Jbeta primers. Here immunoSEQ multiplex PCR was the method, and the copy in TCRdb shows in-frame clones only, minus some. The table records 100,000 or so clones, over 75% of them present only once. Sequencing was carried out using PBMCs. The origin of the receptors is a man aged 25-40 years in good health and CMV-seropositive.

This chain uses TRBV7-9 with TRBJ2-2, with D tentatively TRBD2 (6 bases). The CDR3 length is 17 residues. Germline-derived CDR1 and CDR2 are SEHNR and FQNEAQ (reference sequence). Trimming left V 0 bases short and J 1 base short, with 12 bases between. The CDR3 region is CASSLAEGAMNTGELFF. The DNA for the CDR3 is TGTGCCAGCAGCTTAGCGGAGGGAGCGATGAACACCGGGGAGCTGTTTTTT.

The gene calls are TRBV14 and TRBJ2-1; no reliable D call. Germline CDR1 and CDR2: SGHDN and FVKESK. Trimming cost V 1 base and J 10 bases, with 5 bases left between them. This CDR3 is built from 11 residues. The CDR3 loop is CASSQAGEQFF. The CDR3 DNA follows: TGTGCCAGCAGCCAAGCCGGGGAGCAGTTCTTC.

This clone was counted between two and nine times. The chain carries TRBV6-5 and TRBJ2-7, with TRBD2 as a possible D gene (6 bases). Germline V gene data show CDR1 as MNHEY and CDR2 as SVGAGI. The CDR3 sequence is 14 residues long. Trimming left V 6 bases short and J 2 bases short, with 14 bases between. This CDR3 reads CASRIFRGTYEQYV. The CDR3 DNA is TGTGCCAGCAGAATCTTCCGGGGGACCTACGAGCAGTACGTC.

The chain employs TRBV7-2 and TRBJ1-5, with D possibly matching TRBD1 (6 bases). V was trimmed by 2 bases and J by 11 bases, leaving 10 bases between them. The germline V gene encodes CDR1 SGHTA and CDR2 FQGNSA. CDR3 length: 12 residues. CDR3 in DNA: TGTGCCAGCAGCTTAAGTTCAGGGGCCCAGCATTTT. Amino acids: CASSLSSGAQHF.